This T cell receptor beta chain comes out of a study of OX40 agonist ivuxolimab in advanced cancers. This clone was seen a single time. Produced via immunoSEQ multiplex PCR; TCRdb's table is partial and in-frame only. The sample has tens of thousands of clones, 87% seen once. The CDR3 has 15 residues. After removal of 5 bases from V and 6 bases from J, the junction contained 12 bases not matched to a gene. Germline values: CDR1 MGHRA, CDR2 YSYEKL. V usage is TRBV4-1 and J usage is TRBJ1-1; TRBD1 matches 7 bases. The TCR comes from an adult with an advanced solid tumor such as melanoma, head and neck, liver or kidney cancer. The specimen was CD4+ or CD8+ T cells sorted from blood, collected in a trial of the OX40 agonist ivuxolimab. The CDR3 here is CASSGLYRGRAEAFF. Here the CDR3 DNA reads TGCGCCAGCAGCGGACTATACAGGGGACGGGCTGAAGCTTTCTTT.